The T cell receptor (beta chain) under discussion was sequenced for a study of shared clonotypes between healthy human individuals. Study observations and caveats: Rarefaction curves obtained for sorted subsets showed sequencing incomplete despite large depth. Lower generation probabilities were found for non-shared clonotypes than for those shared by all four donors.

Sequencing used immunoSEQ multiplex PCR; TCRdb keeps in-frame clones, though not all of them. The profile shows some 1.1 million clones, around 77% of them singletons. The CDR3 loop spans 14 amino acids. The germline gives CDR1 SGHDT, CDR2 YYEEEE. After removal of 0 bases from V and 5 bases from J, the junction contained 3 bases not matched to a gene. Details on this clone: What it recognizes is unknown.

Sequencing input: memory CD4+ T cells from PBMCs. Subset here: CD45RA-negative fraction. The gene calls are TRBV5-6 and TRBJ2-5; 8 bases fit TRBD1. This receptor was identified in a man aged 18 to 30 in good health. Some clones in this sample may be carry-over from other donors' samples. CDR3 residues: CASSLDRGDETQYF. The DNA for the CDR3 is TGTGCCAGCAGCTTGGACAGGGGGGATGAGACCCAGTACTTC.